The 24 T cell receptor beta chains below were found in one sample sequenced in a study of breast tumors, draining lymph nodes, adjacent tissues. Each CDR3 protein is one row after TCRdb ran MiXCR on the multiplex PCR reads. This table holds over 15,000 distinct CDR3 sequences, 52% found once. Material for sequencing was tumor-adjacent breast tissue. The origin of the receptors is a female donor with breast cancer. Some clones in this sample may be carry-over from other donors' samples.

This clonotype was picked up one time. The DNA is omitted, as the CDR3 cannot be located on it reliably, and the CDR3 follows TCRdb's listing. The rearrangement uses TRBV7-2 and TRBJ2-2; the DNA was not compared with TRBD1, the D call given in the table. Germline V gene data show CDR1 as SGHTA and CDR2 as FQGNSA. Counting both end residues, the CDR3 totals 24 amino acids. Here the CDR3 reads CASSLGGATNEKLFFGSGTGELFF.

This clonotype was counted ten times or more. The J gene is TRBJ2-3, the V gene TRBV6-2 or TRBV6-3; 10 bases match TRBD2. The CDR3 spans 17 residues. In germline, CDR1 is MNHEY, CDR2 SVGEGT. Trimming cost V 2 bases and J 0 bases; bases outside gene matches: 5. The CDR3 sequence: CASSYVTSGASTDTQYF. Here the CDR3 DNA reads TGTGCCAGCAGTTACGTAACTAGCGGGGCAAGCACAGATACGCAGTATTTT.

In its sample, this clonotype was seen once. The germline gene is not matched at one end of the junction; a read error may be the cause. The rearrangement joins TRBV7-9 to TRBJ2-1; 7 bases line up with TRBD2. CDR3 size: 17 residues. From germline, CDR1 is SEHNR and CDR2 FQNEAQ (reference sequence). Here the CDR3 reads CASSSEASGASHNEQFF. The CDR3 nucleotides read TGTGCCAGCAGCTCAGAGGCTAGCGGTGCCTCCCACAATGAGCAGTTCTTC. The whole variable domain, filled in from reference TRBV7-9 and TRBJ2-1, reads DTGVSQNPRHKITKRGQNVTFRCDPISEHNRLYWYRQTLGQGPEFLTYFQNEAQLEKSRLLSDRFSAERPKGSFSTLEIQRTEQGDSAMYLCASSSEASGASHNEQFFGPGTRLTVL.

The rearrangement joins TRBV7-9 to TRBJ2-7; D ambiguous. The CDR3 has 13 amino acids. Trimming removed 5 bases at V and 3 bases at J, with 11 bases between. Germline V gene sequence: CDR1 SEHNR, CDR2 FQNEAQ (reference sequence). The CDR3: CASSTPNFYEQYF. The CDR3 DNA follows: TGTGCCAGCAGCACACCCAACTTCTACGAGCAGTACTTC.

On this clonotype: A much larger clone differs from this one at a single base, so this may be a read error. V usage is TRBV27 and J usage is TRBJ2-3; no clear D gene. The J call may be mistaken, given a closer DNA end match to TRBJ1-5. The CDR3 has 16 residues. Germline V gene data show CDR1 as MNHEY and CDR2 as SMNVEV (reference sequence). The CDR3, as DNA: TGTGCCAGCAATAAGAGACTAGCGGGTCTGGCAGATACGCAGCATTTT. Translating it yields CASNKRLAGLADTQHF.

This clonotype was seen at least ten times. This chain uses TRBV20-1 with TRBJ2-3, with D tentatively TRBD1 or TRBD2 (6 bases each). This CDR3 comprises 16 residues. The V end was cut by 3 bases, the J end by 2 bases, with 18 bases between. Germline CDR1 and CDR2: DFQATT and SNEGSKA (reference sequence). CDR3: CSASGSRGKYTDTQYF. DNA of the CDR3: TGCAGTGCTAGCGGGAGTAGGGGGAAATACACAGATACGCAGTATTTT.

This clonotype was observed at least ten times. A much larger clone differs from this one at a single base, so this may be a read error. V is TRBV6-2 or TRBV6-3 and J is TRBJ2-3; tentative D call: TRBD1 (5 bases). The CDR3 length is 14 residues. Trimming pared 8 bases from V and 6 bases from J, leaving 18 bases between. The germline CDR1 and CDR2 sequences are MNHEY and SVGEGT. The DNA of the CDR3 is TGTGCCAGCCAACCAGGGCCCGCACTCGATACGCAGTATTTT. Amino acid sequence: CASQPGPALDTQYF.

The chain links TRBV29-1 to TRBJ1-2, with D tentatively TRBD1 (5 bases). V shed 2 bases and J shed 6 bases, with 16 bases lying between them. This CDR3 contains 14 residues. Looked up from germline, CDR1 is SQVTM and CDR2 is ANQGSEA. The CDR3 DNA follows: TGCAGCGTTGAACGACTCGGGGCTGGGAATGGCTACACCTTC. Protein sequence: CSVERLGAGNGYTF.

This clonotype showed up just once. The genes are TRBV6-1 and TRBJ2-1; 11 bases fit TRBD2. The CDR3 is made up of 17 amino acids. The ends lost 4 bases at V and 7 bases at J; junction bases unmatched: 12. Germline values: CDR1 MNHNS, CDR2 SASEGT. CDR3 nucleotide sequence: TGTGCCAGCAGTGCTACTACTAGCGGGAGTCTTTTGAATGAGCAGTTCTTC. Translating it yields CASSATTSGSLLNEQFF.

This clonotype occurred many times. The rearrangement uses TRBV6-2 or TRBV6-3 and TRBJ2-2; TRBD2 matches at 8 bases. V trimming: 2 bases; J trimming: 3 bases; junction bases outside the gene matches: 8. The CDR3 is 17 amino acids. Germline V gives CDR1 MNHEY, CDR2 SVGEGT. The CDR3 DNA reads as TGTGCCAGCAGTTACGAAGCGGGAGCGCCCGACACCGGGGAGCTGTTTTTT. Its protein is CASSYEAGAPDTGELFF.

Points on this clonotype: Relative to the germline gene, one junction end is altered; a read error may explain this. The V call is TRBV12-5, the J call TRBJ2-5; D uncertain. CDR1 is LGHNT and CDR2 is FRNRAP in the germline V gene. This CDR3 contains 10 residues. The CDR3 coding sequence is TGTGCTAGTGGGATCGAGACCCAGTGCTTC. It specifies CASGIETQCF.

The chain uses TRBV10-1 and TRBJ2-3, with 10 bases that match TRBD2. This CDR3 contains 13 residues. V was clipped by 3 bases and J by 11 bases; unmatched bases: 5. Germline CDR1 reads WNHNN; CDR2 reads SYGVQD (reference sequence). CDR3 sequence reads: CASSDGTSARQYF. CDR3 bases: TGCGCCAGCAGTGACGGGACTAGCGCTCGGCAGTATTTT.

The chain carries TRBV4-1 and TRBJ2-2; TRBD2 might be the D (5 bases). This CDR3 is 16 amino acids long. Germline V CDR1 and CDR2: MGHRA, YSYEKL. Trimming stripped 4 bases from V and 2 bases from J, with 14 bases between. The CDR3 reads CASSRTGIANTGELFF. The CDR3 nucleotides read TGCGCCAGCAGCCGGACCGGGATAGCAAACACCGGGGAGCTGTTTTTT.

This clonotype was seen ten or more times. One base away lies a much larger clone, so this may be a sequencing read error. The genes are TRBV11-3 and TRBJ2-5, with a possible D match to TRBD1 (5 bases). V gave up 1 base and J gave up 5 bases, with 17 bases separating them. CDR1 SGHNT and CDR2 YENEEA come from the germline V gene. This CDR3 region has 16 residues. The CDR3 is CASSLGLQAAGETQYF. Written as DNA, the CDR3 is TGTGCCAGCAGCTTAGGTCTGCAGGCGGCAGGGGAGACCCAGTACTTC.

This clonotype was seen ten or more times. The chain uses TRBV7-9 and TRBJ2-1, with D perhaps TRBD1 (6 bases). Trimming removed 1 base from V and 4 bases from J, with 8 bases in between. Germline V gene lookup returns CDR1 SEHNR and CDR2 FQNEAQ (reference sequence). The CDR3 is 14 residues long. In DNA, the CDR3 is TGTGCCAGCAGCTTAGTCGGACAGTACAATGAGCAGTTCTTC. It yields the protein CASSLVGQYNEQFF. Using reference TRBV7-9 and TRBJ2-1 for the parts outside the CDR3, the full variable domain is DTGVSQNPRHKITKRGQNVTFRCDPISEHNRLYWYRQTLGQGPEFLTYFQNEAQLEKSRLLSDRFSAERPKGSFSTLEIQRTEQGDSAMYLCASSLVGQYNEQFFGPGTRLTVL.

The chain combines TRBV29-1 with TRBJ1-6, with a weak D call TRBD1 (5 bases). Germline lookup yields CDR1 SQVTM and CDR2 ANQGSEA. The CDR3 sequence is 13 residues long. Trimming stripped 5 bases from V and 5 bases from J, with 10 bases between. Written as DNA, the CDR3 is TGCAGCGTTCAGCAGGGTGATAATTCACCCCTCCACTTT. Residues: CSVQQGDNSPLHF.

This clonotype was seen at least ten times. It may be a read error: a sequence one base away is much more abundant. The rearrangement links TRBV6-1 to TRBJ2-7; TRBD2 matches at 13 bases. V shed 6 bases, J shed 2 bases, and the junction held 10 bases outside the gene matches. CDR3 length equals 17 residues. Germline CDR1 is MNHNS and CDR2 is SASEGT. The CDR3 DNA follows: TGTGCCAGCAGACGGACTAGCGGGAGTAAGAGAGCCTACGAGCAGTACTTC. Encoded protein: CASRRTSGSKRAYEQYF.

CDR3 sequence (DNA): TGCGCCAGCACAGGACAGGGTAATTATGGCTACACCTTC. This codes for CASTGQGNYGYTF. The chain is built from TRBV5-1 and TRBJ1-2, with TRBD1 identical over 8 bases. The V segment lost 6 bases and the J segment 5 bases; nucleotides outside the gene matches: 6. The germline V gene has CDR1 SGHRS and CDR2 YFSETQ. The CDR3 contains 13 residues.

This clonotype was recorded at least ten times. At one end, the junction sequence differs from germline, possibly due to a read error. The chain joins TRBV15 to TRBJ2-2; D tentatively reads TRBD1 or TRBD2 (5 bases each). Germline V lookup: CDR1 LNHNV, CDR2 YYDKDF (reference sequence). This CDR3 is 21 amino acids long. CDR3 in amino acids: CATSRENFQGGRPRTYRGAVF. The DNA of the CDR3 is TGTGCCACCAGCAGAGAGAATTTCCAGGGCGGACGGCCGAGGACATACCGGGGAGCTGTTTTT.

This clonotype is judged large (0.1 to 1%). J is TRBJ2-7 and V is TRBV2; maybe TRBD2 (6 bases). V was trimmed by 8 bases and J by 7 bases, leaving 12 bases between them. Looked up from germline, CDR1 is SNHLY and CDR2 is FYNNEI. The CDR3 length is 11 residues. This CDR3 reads CASLRRGEQYF. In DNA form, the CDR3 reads TGTGCCAGCCTACGGAGGGGTGAGCAGTACTTC.

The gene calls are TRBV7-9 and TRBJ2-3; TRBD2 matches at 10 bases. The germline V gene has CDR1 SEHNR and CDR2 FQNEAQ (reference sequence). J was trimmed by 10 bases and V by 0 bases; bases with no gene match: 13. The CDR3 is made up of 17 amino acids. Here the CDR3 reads CASSLAAASGSAGPQYF. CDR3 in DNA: TGTGCCAGCAGCTTAGCGGCCGCTAGCGGGAGTGCAGGTCCGCAGTATTTT.

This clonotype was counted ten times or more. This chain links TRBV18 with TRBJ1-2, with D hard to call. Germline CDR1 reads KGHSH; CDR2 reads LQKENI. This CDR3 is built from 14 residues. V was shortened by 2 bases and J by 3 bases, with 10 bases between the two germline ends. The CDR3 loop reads CASSPDPKDYGYTF. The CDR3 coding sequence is TGTGCCAGCTCACCAGACCCAAAGGACTATGGCTACACCTTC.

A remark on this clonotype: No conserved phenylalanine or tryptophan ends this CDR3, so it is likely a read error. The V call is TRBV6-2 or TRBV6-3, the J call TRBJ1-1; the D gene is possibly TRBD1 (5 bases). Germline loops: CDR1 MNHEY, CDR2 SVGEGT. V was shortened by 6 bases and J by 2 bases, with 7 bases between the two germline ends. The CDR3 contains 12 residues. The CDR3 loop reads CASRRGNTEAFS. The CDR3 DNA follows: TGTGCCAGCAGGAGGGGAAACACTGAAGCTTTCTCT.

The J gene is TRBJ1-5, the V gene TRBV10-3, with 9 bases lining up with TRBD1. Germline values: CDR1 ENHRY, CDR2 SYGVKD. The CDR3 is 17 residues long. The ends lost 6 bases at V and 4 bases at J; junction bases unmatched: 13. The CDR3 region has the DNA TGTGCCATCAGCGACAGGATTCCGGGACAGGGTAATCAGCCCCAGCATTTT. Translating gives CAISDRIPGQGNQPQHF.